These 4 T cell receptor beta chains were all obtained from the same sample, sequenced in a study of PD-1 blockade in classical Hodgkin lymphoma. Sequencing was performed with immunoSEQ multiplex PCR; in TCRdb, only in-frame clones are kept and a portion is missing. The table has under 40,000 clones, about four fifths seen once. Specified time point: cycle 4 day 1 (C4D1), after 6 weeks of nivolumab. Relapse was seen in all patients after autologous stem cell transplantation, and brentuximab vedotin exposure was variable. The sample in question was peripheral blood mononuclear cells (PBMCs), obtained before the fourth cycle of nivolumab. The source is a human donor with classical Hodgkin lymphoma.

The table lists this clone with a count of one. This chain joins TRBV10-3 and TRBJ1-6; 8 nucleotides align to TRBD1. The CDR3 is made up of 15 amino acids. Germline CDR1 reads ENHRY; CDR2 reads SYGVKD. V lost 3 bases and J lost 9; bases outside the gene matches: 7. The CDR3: CAISEYWTGSSPLHF. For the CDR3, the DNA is TGTGCCATCAGTGAATATTGGACAGGGAGTTCACCCCTCCACTTT.

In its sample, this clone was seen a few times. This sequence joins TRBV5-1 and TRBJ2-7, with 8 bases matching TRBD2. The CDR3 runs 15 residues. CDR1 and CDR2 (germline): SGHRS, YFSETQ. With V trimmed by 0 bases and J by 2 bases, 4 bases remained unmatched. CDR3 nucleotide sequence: TGCGCCAGCAGCTTGGTTGCCGGGAGGGCCTACGAGCAGTACTTC. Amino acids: CASSLVAGRAYEQYF. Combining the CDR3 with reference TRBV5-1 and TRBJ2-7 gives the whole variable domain KAGVTQTPRYLIKTRGQQVTLSCSPISGHRSVSWYQQTPGQGLQFLFEYFSETQRNKGNFPGRFSGRQFSNSRSEMNVSTLELGDSALYLCASSLVAGRAYEQYFGPGTRLTVT.

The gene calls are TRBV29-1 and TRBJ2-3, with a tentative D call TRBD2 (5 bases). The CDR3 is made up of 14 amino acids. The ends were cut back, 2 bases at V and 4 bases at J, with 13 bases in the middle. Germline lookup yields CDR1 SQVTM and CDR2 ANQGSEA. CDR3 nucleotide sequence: TGCAGCGTTGAACGTGACGGGGTGCCAGATACGCAGTATTTT. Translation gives CSVERDGVPDTQYF.

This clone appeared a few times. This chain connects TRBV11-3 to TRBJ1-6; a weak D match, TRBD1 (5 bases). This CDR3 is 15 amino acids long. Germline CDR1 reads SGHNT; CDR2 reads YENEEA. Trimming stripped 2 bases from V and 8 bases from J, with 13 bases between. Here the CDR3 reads CASSLRQGSDSPLHF. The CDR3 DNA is TGTGCCAGCAGCTTACGTCAGGGTTCTGATTCACCCCTCCACTTT.